A selection of T cell receptor beta chains follows, all from one sample in a study of T cells in Graves' hyperthyroidism and ophthalmopathy. One entry per CDR3 protein results from TCRdb running MiXCR on the multiplex PCR reads. The table records about 300,000 distinct CDR3 sequences, about 15% of them present only once. Material: blood. The origin of the receptors is a man younger than 45 with Graves' hyperthyroidism. Both conserved end residues are part of each CDR3. The D gene is left open where the match is weak. The listing skips clone size in some rows; elsewhere it reads once, few, many or a size class.

D gene,CDR3 length,J gene,V gene,clone size,CDR3 DNA,CDR3 protein
TRBD2,18,TRBJ2-3,TRBV5-1,NA,TGCGCCAGCAGCCTGCGTAGCGGGAGCGGGACCGGTGGTGGTACGCAGTATTTT,CASSLRSGSGTGGGTQYF
TRBD1,13,TRBJ1-2,TRBV27,NA,TGTGCCAGCAGCCCTCACAGGGGCGACGGCTACACCTTC,CASSPHRGDGYTF
NA,15,TRBJ2-2,TRBV11-2,many,TGTGCCAGCAGCTTAGAACTTGGTGGGACCGGGGAGCTGTTTTTT,CASSLELGGTGELFF
NA,11,TRBJ1-1,TRBV12-3/TRBV12-4,NA,TGTGCCAGCAGTTTGATAGGGGAAGCTTTCTTT,CASSLIGEAFF
NA,16,TRBJ2-1,TRBV11-2,NA,TGTGCCAGCAGCTTCGGCTGGGGGGGCAGGGCGAATGAGCAGTTCTTC,CASSFGWGGRANEQFF
NA,15,TRBJ2-5,TRBV7-8,many,TGTGCCAGCAGCTCCGAGCCGGACAAGGGAGAGACCCAGTACTTC,CASSSEPDKGETQYF
NA,16,TRBJ1-1,TRBV30,many,TGTGCCTGGAGTTCCCCCCCGACAGGAGTAAACACTGAAGCTTTCTTT,CAWSSPPTGVNTEAFF
NA,11,TRBJ2-7,TRBV7-9,many,TGTGCCAGCAGCTTTAACGACGAGCAGTACTTC,CASSFNDEQYF
NA,15,TRBJ1-4,TRBV5-1,few,TGCGCCAGCAGCTGGGGGGGACGGAGTAATGAAAAACTGTTTTTT,CASSWGGRSNEKLFF
NA,14,TRBJ2-3,TRBV12-3/TRBV12-4,many,TGTGCCAGCAGTTTAAGGAACAGCGAAGATACGCAGTATTTT,CASSLRNSEDTQYF
NA,15,TRBJ2-5,TRBV10-3,many,TGTGCCATCAACACAGACAGTAGGTCACAAGAGACCCAGTACTTC,CAINTDSRSQETQYF
TRBD2,17,TRBJ2-2,TRBV6-1,NA,TGTGCCAGTGACCCGACTAGCGGGAGGCCCCACACCGGGGAGCTGTTTTTT,CASDPTSGRPHTGELFF
NA,10,TRBJ2-5,TRBV2,NA,TGTGCCAGCCGTACCGAGACCCAGTACTTC,CASRTETQYF
TRBD1,14,TRBJ2-2,TRBV6-1,few,TGTGCCAGCTGGGACAGTGTAAGCCCCGGGGAGCTGTTTTTT,CASWDSVSPGELFF
NA,15,TRBJ1-5,TRBV2,many,TGTGCCAGCAGTGTCGGGTCCCTGGGGCTTCAGCCCCAGCATTTT,CASSVGSLGLQPQHF
NA,14,TRBJ2-1,TRBV9,NA,TGTGCCAGCAGCCCGGGGAGATACGGGGATGAGCAGTTCTTC,CASSPGRYGDEQFF
TRBD1,14,TRBJ1-4,TRBV12-3/TRBV12-4,NA,TGTGCCAGCAGTTTGACAGGGGGCAGTGAAAAACTGTTTTTT,CASSLTGGSEKLFF
NA,16,TRBJ2-1,TRBV7-9,many,TGTGCCAGCAGCCAAAGGGGGGGGGCTGGGTACAATGAGCAGTTCTTC,CASSQRGGAGYNEQFF